The T cell receptor beta chain described here comes from a study of cytomegalovirus exposure and HLA in healthy donors listed by TCRdb under 2017. For context, the study as a whole: An earlier analysis of 587 of the donors reported approximately 280 Gb of sequence data and 95 million to 120 million unique TCR beta sequences obtained from about 179 million T cells. An early release that covered about 600 HLA-typed donors contained 250 to 350 gigabases of sequencing data and around 85 million unique TCR sequences. Of the approximately 400 genotyped donors, 65% to 90% were placed in the genetic ancestry cluster associated with self-reported Caucasian donors. The aim of the study was to test whether cataloging public T cell receptors could identify signatures of past pathogen exposure. The T cell repertoires of roughly 660 subjects were profiled by immunosequencing and related to cytomegalovirus serostatus. Along with the approximately 700-subject first cohort, a separate validation cohort of around 110 different subjects was used. To predict cytomegalovirus infection status, the study brought together high-throughput TCR immunosequencing, statistical association of individual TCRs with disease status, and machine learning. To study patterns of TCR occurrence, a later analysis re-analyzed previously published TCR beta repertoires from 650 to 750 donors and added high-resolution HLA genotyping. In the later analysis, no new phenotypic data were used to find candidate immune exposures; instead, reliance was placed on TCR beta sequences and their occurrence across donors. To decide whether each TCR beta V gene segment behaved as functional or pseudogenic, an earlier analysis of fewer than 750 of the donors relied on high-throughput TCR beta sequencing. Donor age, sex, ethnicity and CMV serostatus were compiled alongside the repertoire data. Genome-wide SNP genotypes for about three fifths of the roughly 670 donors were used in a later genetic analysis, which treated that subset as a discovery cohort. All discovery cohort repertoires had been generated using a single sequencing platform. Both class I and class II loci were covered by HLA typing, at four-digit resolution. The number of typed donors differed by locus: about 620-630 for A, B, C, DRB1 and DQB1; some 500 for DQA1; approximately 610 for DPA1; and roughly 470 for DPB1. Because of strong linkage in the cohort, five DR-DQ haplotypes were treated as single units for association and clustering. On average, roughly 200,000 unique TCR beta nucleotide sequences were sequenced per donor among a few hundred genotyped donors of the cohort, with 15% to 20% of those sequences being non-productive. Study-wide findings and limitations: The study gave a list of about 150 TCR beta chains associated with cytomegalovirus. Assigning TCR associations to individual alleles was difficult when HLA alleles, especially DR and DQ, strongly co-occurred. The classifier was reported to diagnose cytomegalovirus status with high specificity and sensitivity in both the original cohort and the validation cohort. Immune exposure information for the cohort was limited to CMV serostatus. An association between a missense DCLRE1C variant and V-gene and J-gene trimming of TCR beta chains was found in a later genetic analysis and replicated in an independent cohort. According to a later genetic analysis, donors in an Asian-associated ancestry cluster had fewer N-insertions in productive TCRs than the roughly 660-donor mean. The authors suggested that the approach could potentially be extended to other disease states and immunological phenotypes. Correlated functional status among segregating V segments might be attributable to linkage disequilibrium, but an unknown experimental factor could not be ruled out. A later analysis associated 15,000 to 20,000 TCR beta sequences with specific HLA alleles at a false discovery rate of 0.05. This cohort had only TCR beta chains sequenced, and the lack of alpha or paired-chain data limited which features could be detected. An earlier analysis of some 560 of the donors showed that most TCR beta V segments appeared in productive rearrangements either about 87% or about 30% of the time, which broadly matched IMGT annotations. Compared with equally common non-associated chains, HLA-associated TCR beta chains in a later analysis were more clonally expanded and had lower generation probabilities. A cluster of highly shared sequence variants was judged likely to represent a technical artifact of the sequencing pipeline. A later analysis found that most CMV-associated TCR beta chains appeared HLA-restricted, with HLA associations seemingly driven largely by CMV exposure. Across donors, most TCR sequences were observed very rarely, whereas some public TCRs were present in many individuals. Some IMGT-functional V segments, including TRBV6-2 and TRBV6-3, could not be distinguished by the 87-base-pair reads and were therefore excluded. A further reported finding was that TCR beta sequences accurately predicted the HLA-A and HLA-B alleles for most subjects in the first cohort. Three of the identified cytomegalovirus-associated TCR beta chains were confirmed in vitro to be specific for cytomegalovirus antigens. Presence/absence analyses assumed roughly uniform sequencing depth across donors, an assumption that may not hold. A later analysis reported that several top co-occurrence clusters appeared linked to parvovirus B19, influenza, CMV and Epstein-Barr virus. HLA typing was unavailable for some donors at each locus, so association tests used only the typed subset. In a later analysis, TCR association rates were found to vary across HLA loci, with the most associated TCRs seen for DRB1 alleles and the fewest for HLA-C alleles. Because counts were too low, around 18 rarely observed V segments, including chromosome 9 orphons, were left out of the earlier analysis of roughly 600 of the donors.

Library preparation was by the immunoSEQ multiplex PCR assay. A mixture of 60 forward primers for TCR Vbeta segments and 13 reverse primers for TCR Jbeta segments was used in the multiplex PCR. The CDR3 region of rearranged TCR beta genes was amplified from genomic DNA by a multiplex PCR assay. Amplified TCR beta libraries were sequenced as 87-base-pair reads on the Illumina HiSeq System. In the authors' own workflow: A later analysis tallied roughly 80 million unique TCR beta chains across the 600 to 700 repertoires, and some 10 million of those chains were shared by two or more donors. Raw reads were error-corrected and collapsed into unique sequences by a nearest-neighbor algorithm in which closely related sequences were merged to remove PCR and sequencing errors. Alignment of CDR3 sequences to IMGT reference sequences was used to assign V, D and J gene segments. Each retained sequence needed at least a six-nucleotide match to both a V gene segment and a J gene segment. Rearrangements were called productive when the CDR3 lacked stop codons and stayed in frame with V and J; all others were non-productive. CDR3 was defined by IMGT convention, running from the second conserved V-encoded cysteine to the conserved J-encoded phenylalanine. In an earlier analysis of around 570 of the donors, sequences lacking an unambiguous match to a single V gene segment were excluded. In an earlier analysis of roughly 500 of the donors, V segments were called functional above 56.7% productive rearrangements and were called segregating when the between-donor standard deviation exceeded 5%. A statistical classification framework was built for diagnosing cytomegalovirus status from the catalog of TCR beta chain sequences. A later analysis assigned V and J genes by comparing TCR nucleotide sequences with IMGT/GENE-DB human TR gene sequences. The TCRdist pipeline was used in a later analysis to assign CDR3 sequences and most-parsimonious VDJ recombination scenarios. In a later analysis, each TCR beta chain was defined by its CDR3 amino acid sequence together with its V-gene family, and reads lacking a unique V-gene family were excluded. To address suspected cross-contamination and a sequencing artifact, a later analysis removed 592 highly shared, low-generation-probability nucleotide sequences. For each public chain, a later analysis derived a clonal expansion index from normalized ranks of inferred template counts within each repertoire. In a later analysis, generation probabilities were computed using a VDJ recombination model fitted to out-of-frame rearrangements, and the results were checked against IGoR. Hypergeometric tests were used in a later analysis to score TCR-TCR, TCR-HLA and TCR-CMV co-occurrence, with a repertoire-size bias correction applied to the TCR pairs. In a later analysis, false discovery rates were estimated by permuting HLA or CMV assignments 20 times. In a later analysis, co-occurring TCRs were grouped using DBSCAN, and TCRdist sequence similarity was added for clustering within HLA-allele-positive subsets. Co-occurrence clustering excluded repertoires with fewer than 30,000 or more than 120,000 public chains, plus five with anomalous nucleotide sharing. Not all clones reach the TCRdb copy of this immuneACCESS table, which keeps in-frame sequences only. Checked studies attribute under half of the gap to unresolved V genes and leave the rest unexplained. The V and J calls and clone size are taken from that table; D and trimming were inferred from the DNA. This sample comprises about 140,000 clones, over 60% of them detected only once. The leading ten clones occupy roughly 1.2% of the sample.

As for this clone: Its specific antigen is unknown. No quality values exist for individual bases; no much larger clone is one base distant.

V and J are trimmed by 5 bases and 15 bases, and the gene matches miss 6 bases of the junction. In the germline V gene, CDR1 corresponds to SGHTA and CDR2 to FQGTGA. The CDR3, cysteine through phenylalanine, is 12 amino acids long. Only the CDR3 portion is preserved as DNA: 36 bases, with reading frame beginning at the first base. In total, 500 to 700 healthy bone marrow donors made up the cohort. All cohort members were sampled while nominally healthy, although unrecorded immune exposures were likely present. The donor was CMV seropositive and belonged to the group of 250 to 300 seropositive cohort members. Each donor provided a peripheral blood sample, and peripheral blood mononuclear cells were used for TCR beta sequencing. Genomic DNA was extracted from the blood cell samples with the Qiagen DNeasy Blood Extraction Kit.

The chain is assembled from TRBV7-3 and TRBJ2-1; 11 central nucleotides agree with TRBD2. The receptor's source is a male donor in good health and CMV-seropositive. The source material was PBMCs. The DNA reads TGTGCCAGCAGCACTACTAGCGGGAGATGGTTCTTC. Its protein is CASSTTSGRWFF.